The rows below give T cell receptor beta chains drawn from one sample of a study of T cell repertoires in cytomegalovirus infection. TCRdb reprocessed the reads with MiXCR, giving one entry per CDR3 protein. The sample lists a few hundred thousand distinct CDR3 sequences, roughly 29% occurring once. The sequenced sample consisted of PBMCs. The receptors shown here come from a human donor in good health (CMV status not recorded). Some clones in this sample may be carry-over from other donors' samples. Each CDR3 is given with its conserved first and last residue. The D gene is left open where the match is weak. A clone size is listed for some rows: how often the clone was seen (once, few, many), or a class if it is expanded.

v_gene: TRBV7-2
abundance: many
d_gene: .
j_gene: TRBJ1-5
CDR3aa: CASSLEAWQPQHF
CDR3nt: TGTGCCAGCAGCTTAGAGGCTTGGCAGCCCCAGCATTTT

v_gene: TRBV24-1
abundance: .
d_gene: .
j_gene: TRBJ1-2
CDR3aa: CATGGGKANYGYTF
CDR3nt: TGTGCCACCGGAGGTGGTAAGGCTAACTATGGCTACACCTTC

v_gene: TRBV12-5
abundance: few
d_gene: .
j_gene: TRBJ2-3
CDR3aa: CASGLSTSDTQYF
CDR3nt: TGTGCTAGTGGCCTTTCCACGTCAGATACGCAGTATTTT

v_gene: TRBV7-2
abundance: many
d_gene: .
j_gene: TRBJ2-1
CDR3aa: CASSFGRSEQFF
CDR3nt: TGTGCCAGCAGCTTCGGGCGGAGTGAGCAGTTCTTC

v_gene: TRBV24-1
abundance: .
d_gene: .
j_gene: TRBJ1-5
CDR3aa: CATSDRGTNQPQHF
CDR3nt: TGTGCCACCAGTGACCGGGGGACAAATCAGCCCCAGCATTTT

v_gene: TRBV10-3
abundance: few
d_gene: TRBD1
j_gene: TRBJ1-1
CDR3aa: CAISESRRGLETEAFF
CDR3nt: TGTGCCATCAGTGAGTCTCGCAGGGGGTTGGAAACTGAAGCTTTCTTT

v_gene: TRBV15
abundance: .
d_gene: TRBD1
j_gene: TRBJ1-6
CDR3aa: CATSRGPGQGNSPLHF
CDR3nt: TGTGCCACCAGCAGAGGTCCGGGACAGGGAAATTCACCCCTCCACTTT

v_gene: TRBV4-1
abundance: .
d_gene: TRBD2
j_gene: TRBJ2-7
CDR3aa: CASSLTLAGVYEQYF
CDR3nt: TGCGCCAGCAGCCTGACGCTAGCGGGAGTCTACGAGCAGTACTTC

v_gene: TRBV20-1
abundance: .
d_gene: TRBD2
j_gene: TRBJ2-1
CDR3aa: CSAPPLAGGWDEQFF
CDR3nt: TGCAGTGCGCCCCCCCTAGCGGGAGGTTGGGATGAGCAGTTCTTC

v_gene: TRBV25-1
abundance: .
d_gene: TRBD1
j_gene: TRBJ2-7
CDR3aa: CASRGAGGYEQYF
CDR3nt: TGTGCCAGCAGAGGTGCAGGGGGCTACGAGCAGTACTTC

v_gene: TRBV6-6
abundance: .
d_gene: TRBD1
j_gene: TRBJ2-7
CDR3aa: CASSAAGTGGYEQYF
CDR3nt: TGTGCCAGCAGTGCCGCCGGGACAGGGGGATACGAGCAGTACTTC

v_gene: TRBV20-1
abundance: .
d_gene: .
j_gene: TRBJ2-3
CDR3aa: CSARDRGTSTDTQYF
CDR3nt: TGCAGTGCTAGAGATAGGGGCACTAGCACAGATACGCAGTATTTT

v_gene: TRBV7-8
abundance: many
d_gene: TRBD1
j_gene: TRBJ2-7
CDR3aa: CASSSPGGASQGSYEQYF
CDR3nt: TGTGCCAGCAGCTCCCCAGGGGGCGCCTCACAGGGGTCCTACGAGCAGTACTTC

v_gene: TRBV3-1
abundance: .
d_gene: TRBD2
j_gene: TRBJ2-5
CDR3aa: CASSQTSGGGETQYF
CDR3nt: TGTGCCAGCAGCCAGACCAGCGGGGGAGGAGAGACCCAGTACTTC

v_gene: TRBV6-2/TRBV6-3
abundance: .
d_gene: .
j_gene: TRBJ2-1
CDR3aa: CASSLLTGSYNEQFF
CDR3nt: TGTGCCAGCAGTCTCTTGACAGGCTCCTACAATGAGCAGTTCTTC

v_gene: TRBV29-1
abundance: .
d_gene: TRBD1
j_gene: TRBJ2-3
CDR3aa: CSVGTGVVDTQYF
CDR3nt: TGCAGCGTTGGGACAGGGGTGGTGGATACGCAGTATTTT

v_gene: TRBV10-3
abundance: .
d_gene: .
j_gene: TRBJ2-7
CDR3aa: CAISDVRGSSYEQYF
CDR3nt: TGTGCCATCAGTGATGTCAGGGGTAGCTCCTACGAGCAGTACTTC

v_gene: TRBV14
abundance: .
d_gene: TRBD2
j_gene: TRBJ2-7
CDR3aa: CASSQGAGGQLYEQYF
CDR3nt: TGTGCCAGCAGCCAAGGGGCGGGAGGGCAACTCTACGAGCAGTACTTC

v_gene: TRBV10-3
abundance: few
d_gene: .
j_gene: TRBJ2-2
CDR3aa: CAISETGANTGELFF
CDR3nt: TGTGCCATCAGTGAGACAGGTGCGAACACCGGGGAGCTGTTTTTT

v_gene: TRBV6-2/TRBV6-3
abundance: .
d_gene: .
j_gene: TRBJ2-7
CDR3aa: CASSYVRGTPSYEQYF
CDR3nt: TGTGCCAGCAGTTACGTTCGAGGGACCCCTTCCTACGAGCAGTACTTC

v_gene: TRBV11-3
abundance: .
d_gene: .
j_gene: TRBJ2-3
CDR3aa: CASSSQYRSTDTQYF
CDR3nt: TGTGCCAGCAGCTCCCAATATCGTAGCACAGATACGCAGTATTTT

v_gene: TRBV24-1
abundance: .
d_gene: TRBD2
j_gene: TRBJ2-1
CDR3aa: CATSDWGLAGDNEQFF
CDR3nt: TGTGCCACCAGTGATTGGGGACTAGCGGGGGACAATGAGCAGTTCTTC

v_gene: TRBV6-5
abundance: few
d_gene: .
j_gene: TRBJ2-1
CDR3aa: CASKDGSYNEQFF
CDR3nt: TGTGCCAGCAAAGACGGCTCCTACAATGAGCAGTTCTTC

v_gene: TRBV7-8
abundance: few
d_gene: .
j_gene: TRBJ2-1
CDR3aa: CASSSILADEQFF
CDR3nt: TGTGCCAGCAGCTCAATACTGGCGGATGAGCAGTTCTTC

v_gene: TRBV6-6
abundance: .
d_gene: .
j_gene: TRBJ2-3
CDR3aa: CASRDPGTDTQYF
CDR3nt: TGTGCCAGCAGGGATCCCGGCACAGATACGCAGTATTTT

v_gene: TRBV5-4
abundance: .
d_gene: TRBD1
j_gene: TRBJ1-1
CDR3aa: CASSLGGQGGTEAFF
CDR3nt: TGTGCCAGCAGCTTGGGGGGCCAGGGGGGCACTGAAGCTTTCTTT

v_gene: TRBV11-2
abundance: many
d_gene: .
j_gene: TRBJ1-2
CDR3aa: CASSPWGANYGYTF
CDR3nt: TGTGCCAGCAGCCCGTGGGGAGCTAACTATGGCTACACCTTC

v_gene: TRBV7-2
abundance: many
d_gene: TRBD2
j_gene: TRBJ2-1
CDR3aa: CASSVGLPGLAGVVDEQFF
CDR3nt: TGTGCCAGCAGCGTGGGGCTTCCGGGACTAGCGGGAGTCGTGGATGAGCAGTTCTTC

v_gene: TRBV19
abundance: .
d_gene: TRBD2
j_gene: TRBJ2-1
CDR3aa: CASSILHPGGTDEQFF
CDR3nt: TGTGCCAGTAGTATACTTCATCCGGGAGGGACGGATGAGCAGTTCTTC

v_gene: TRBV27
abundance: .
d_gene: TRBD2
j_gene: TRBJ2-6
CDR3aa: CASRVSSGRMTGANVLTF
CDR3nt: TGTGCCAGCAGAGTTTCTAGCGGGAGGATGACTGGGGCCAACGTCCTGACTTTC

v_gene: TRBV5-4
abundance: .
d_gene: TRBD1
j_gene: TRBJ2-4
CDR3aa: CASSRDPGQGAIQYF
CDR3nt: TGTGCCAGCAGCCGCGACCCGGGACAGGGGGCTATTCAGTACTTC

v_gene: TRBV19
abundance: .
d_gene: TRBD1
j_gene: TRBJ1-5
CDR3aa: CASSTDRGNQPQHF
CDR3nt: TGTGCCAGTAGTACCGACAGGGGTAATCAGCCCCAGCATTTT

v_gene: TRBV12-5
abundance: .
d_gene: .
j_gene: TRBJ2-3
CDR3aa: CASAASGTQYF
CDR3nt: TGTGCTAGTGCAGCATCGGGTACGCAGTATTTT

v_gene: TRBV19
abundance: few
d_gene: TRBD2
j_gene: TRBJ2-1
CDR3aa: CATDDGLAGIVEQFF
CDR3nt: TGTGCCACCGACGATGGACTAGCGGGAATCGTTGAGCAGTTCTTC

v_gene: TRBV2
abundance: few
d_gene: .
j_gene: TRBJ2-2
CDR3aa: CASRRDGPPGELFF
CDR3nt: TGTGCCAGCAGACGGGACGGACCCCCCGGGGAGCTGTTTTTT

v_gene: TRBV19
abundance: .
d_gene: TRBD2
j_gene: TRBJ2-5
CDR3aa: CASSIEGLVKTQYF
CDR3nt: TGTGCCAGTAGTATCGAGGGACTAGTGAAGACCCAGTACTTC

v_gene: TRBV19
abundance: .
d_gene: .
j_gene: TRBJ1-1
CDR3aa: CASRTPDYPIRRAFF
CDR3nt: TGTGCCAGTAGGACGCCAGACTATCCCATTAGAAGAGCTTTCTTT

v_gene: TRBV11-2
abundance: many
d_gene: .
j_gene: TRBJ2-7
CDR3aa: CASSLADTMYEQYF
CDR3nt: TGTGCCAGCAGCTTGGCCGACACGATGTACGAGCAGTACTTC

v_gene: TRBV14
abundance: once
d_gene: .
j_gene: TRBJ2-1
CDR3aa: CASSQDLASFVSYNEQFF
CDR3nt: TGTGCCAGCAGCCAAGATTTGGCTAGCTTCGTCTCCTACAATGAGCAGTTCTTC

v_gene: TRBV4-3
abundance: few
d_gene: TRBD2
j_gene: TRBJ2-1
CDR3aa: CASSQVNWGGRARPYNEQFF
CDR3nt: TGCGCCAGCAGCCAAGTTAATTGGGGCGGGAGGGCCAGGCCCTACAATGAGCAGTTCTTC

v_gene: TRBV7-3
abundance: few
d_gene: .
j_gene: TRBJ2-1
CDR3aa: CASSSPGSVGSYNEQFF
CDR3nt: TGTGCCAGCAGCTCCCCCGGCAGCGTGGGCTCCTACAATGAGCAGTTCTTC

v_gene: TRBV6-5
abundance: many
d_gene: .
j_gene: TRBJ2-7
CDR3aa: CASSYSREASYEQYF
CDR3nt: TGTGCCAGCAGTTACTCGAGGGAGGCTTCTTACGAGCAGTACTTC

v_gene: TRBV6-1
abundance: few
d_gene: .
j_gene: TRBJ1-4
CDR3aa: CASSPEGPTYRRFGKLFF
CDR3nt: TGTGCCAGCAGCCCAGAGGGGCCGACTTATAGGCGTTTTGGTAAACTGTTTTTT

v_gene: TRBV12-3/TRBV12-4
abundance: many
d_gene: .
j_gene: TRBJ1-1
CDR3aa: CASSLGGHTEAFF
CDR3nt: TGTGCCAGCAGTTTGGGCGGCCACACTGAAGCTTTCTTT

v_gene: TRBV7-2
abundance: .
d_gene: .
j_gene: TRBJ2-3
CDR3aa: CASSRGATSTDTQYF
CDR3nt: TGTGCCAGCAGCCGCGGAGCTACTAGCACAGATACGCAGTATTTT

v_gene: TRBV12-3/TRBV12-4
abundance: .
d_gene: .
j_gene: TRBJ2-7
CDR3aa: CASSPHSGRRYEQYF
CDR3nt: TGTGCCAGCAGTCCACACTCCGGGCGAAGATACGAGCAGTACTTC

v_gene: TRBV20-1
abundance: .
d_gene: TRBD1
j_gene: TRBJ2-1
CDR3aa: CSAVDRGSYNEQFF
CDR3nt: TGCAGTGCCGTGGACAGGGGAAGCTACAATGAGCAGTTCTTC

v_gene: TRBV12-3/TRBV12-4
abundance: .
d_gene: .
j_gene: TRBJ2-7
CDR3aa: CASSLGRPNAYEQYF
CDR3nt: TGTGCCAGCAGTTTGGGACGCCCAAACGCCTACGAGCAGTACTTC

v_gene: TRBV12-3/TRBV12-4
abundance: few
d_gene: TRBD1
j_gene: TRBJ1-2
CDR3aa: CASSQPGQGDGYTF
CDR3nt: TGTGCCAGCAGTCAACCAGGACAGGGGGATGGCTACACCTTC

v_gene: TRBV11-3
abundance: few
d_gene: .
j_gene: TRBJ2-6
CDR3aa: CAIRGLAREPGANVLTF
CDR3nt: TGTGCCATCAGGGGGTTAGCTCGGGAGCCTGGGGCCAACGTCCTGACTTTC

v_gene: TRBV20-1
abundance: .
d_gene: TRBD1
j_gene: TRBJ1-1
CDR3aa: CSATGQGRGTEAFF
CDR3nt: TGCAGTGCTACGGGACAGGGGAGGGGCACTGAAGCTTTCTTT

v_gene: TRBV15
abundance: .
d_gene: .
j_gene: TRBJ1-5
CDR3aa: CATSRDLGGKPQHF
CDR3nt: TGTGCCACCAGCAGAGATCTCGGCGGGAAGCCCCAGCATTTT